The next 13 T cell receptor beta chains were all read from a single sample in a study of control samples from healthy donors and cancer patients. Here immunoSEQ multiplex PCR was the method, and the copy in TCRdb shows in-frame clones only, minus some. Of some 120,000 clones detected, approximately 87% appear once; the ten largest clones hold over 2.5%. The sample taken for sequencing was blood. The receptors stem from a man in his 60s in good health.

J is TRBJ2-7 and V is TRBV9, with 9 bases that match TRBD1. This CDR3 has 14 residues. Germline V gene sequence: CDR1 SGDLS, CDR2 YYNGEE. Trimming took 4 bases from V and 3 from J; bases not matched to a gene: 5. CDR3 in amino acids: CASSTGQGFYEQYF. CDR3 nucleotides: TGTGCCAGCAGCACGGGACAGGGATTCTACGAGCAGTACTTC. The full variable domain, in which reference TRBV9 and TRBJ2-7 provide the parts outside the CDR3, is DSGVTQTPKHLITATGQRVTLRCSPRSGDLSVYWYQQSLDQGLQFLIQYYNGEERAKGNILERFSAQQFPDLHSELNLSSLELGDSALYFCASSTGQGFYEQYFGPGTRLTVT.

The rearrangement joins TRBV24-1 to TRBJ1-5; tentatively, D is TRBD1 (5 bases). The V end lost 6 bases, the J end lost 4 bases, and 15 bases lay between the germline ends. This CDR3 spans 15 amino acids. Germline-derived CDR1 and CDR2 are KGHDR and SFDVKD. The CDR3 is CATSPSWGPNQPQHF. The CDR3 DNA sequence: TGTGCCACCAGTCCTAGTTGGGGACCTAATCAGCCCCAGCATTTT.

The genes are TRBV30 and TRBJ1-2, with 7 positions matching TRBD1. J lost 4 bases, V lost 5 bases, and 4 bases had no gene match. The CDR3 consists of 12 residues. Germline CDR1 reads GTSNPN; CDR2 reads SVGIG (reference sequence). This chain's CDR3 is CAWEGGAYGYTF. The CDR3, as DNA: TGTGCCTGGGAAGGGGGCGCCTATGGCTACACCTTC.

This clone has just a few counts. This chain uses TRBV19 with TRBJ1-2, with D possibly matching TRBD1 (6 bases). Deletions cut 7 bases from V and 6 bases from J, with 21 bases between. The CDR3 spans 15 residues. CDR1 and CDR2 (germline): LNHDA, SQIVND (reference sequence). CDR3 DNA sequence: TGTGCCAGTAAGACCTCGGTAGGGCAGGGGAATGGCTACACCTTC. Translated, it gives CASKTSVGQGNGYTF. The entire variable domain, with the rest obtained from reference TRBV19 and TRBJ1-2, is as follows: DGGITQSPKYLFRKEGQNVTLSCEQNLNHDAMYWYRQDPGQGLRLIYYSQIVNDFQKGDIAEGYSVSREKKESFPLTVTSAQKNPTAFYLCASKTSVGQGNGYTFGSGTRLTVV.

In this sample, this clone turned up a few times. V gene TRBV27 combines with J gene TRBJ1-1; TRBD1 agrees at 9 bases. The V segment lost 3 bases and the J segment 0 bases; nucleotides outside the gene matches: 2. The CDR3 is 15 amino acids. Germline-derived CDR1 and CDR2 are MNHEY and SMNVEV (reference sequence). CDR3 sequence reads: CASSLGTGMNTEAFF. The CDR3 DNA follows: TGTGCCAGCAGTTTGGGGACAGGGATGAACACTGAAGCTTTCTTT.

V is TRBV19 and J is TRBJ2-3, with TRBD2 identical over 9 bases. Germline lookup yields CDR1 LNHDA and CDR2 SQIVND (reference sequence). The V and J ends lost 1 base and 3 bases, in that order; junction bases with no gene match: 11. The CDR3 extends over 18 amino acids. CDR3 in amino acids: CASSIGGISGGRTDTQYF. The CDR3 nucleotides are TGTGCCAGTAGTATAGGGGGAATTAGCGGGGGAAGAACAGATACGCAGTATTTT.

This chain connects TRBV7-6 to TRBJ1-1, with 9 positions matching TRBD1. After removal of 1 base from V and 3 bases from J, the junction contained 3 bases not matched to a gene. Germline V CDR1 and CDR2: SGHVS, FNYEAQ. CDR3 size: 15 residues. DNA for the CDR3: TGTGCCAGCAGCTTAGGACAGGGGGTTTACACTGAAGCTTTCTTT. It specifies CASSLGQGVYTEAFF.

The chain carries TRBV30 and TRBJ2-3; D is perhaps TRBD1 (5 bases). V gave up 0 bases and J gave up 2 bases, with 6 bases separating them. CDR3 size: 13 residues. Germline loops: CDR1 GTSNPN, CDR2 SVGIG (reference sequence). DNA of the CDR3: TGTGCCTGGAGTGTACAGGTCACAGATACGCAGTATTTT. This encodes CAWSVQVTDTQYF.

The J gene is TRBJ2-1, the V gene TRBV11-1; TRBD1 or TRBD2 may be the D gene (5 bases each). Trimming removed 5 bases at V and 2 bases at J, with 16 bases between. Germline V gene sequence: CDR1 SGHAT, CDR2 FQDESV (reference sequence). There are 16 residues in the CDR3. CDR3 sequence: CASSPFYGAAYNEQFF. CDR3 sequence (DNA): TGTGCCAGCAGCCCCTTTTACGGGGCTGCCTACAATGAGCAGTTCTTC. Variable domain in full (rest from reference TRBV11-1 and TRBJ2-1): EAEVAQSPRYKITEKSQAVAFWCDPISGHATLYWYRQILGQGPELLVQFQDESVVDDSQLPKDRFSAERLKGVDSTLKIQPAELGDSAMYLCASSPFYGAAYNEQFFGPGTRLTVL.

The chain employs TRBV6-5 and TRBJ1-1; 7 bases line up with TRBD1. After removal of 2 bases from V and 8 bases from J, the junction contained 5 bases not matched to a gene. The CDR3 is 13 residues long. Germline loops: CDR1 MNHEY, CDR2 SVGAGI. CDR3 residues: CASSYPDREEAFF. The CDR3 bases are TGTGCCAGCAGTTACCCCGACAGGGAGGAAGCTTTCTTT.

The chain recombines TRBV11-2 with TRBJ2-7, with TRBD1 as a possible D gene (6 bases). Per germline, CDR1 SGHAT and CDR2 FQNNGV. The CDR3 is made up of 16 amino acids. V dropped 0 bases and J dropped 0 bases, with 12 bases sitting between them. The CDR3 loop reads CASSLDGWDNSYEQYF. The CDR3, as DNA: TGTGCCAGCAGCTTAGACGGGTGGGACAACTCCTACGAGCAGTACTTC. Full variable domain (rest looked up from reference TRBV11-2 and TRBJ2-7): EAGVAQSPRYKIIEKRQSVAFWCNPISGHATLYWYQQILGQGPKLLIQFQNNGVVDDSQLPKDRFSAERLKGVDSTLKIQPAKLEDSAVYLCASSLDGWDNSYEQYFGPGTRLTVT.

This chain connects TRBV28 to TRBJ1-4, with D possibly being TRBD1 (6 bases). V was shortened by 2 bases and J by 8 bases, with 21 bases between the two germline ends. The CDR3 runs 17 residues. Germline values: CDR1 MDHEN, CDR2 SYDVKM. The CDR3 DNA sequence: TGTGCCAGCAGTTTAGGCCAGGGGTCAGCAAAATCAGAAAAACTGTTTTTT. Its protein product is CASSLGQGSAKSEKLFF.

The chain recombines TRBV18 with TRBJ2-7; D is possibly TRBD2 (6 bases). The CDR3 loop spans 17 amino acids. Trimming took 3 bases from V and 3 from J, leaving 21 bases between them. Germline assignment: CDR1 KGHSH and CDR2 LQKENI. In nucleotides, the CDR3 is TGTGCCAGCTCACCCCCTAACTCCGGGACTGGCCTCTACGAGCAGTACTTC. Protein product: CASSPPNSGTGLYEQYF.